Following are 20 T cell receptor beta chains from one sample sequenced in a study of CD8+ T cells in alopecia areata. RNA was extracted and reverse transcribed into cDNA as the sequencing template. TCRdb keeps only in-frame clones here, not all; method: immunoSEQ multiplex PCR. The sample holds 100,000 to 150,000 clones, 49% seen once. The sample here was CD8+ T cells sorted from blood, taken at week 0. These receptors came from a human donor with alopecia areata.

The chain has TRBV30 and TRBJ1-2; D unclear. V lost 3 bases and J lost 2, with 4 bases in between. Germline V gene lookup returns CDR1 GTSNPN and CDR2 SVGIG (reference sequence). The CDR3 is 11 amino acids. CDR3 loop: CAWRENYGYTF. The CDR3 DNA follows: TGTGCCTGGAGGGAAAACTATGGCTACACCTTC.

This clone was seen a few times. The chain uses TRBV10-3 and TRBJ2-3; D is unclear. The V and J ends lost 0 bases and 6 bases respectively, with 10 bases between them. The V gene's germline CDR1 is ENHRY and CDR2 SYGVKD. The CDR3 is made up of 14 amino acids. The CDR3 sequence: CAISESLSHDTQYF. The DNA of the CDR3 is TGTGCCATCAGTGAGTCCCTATCGCATGATACGCAGTATTTT.

Note on this clone: This same CDR3 is encoded by further DNA sequences in the sample. The chain joins TRBV5-1 to TRBJ2-5; D call uncertain. Germline V gene data show CDR1 as SGHRS and CDR2 as YFSETQ. The CDR3 runs 12 residues. Between the trimmed V and J ends, which lost 1 base and 4 bases, there was a span of 5 bases. CDR3 DNA: TGCGCCAGCAGCTTGCTGGGAGAGACCCAGTACTTC. Amino acids: CASSLLGETQYF.

In its sample, this clone was seen a few times. V and J are TRBV29-1 and TRBJ1-1, with D perhaps TRBD1 (5 bases). Between the trimmed V and J ends, which lost 7 bases and 3 bases, there was a span of 9 bases. The CDR3 sequence is 11 residues long. Per germline, CDR1 SQVTM and CDR2 ANQGSEA. CDR3 sequence (DNA): TGCAGCGCCGGAGGGGACACTGAAGCTTTCTTT. It translates to CSAGGDTEAFF.

The chain uses TRBV5-6 and TRBJ2-7; D is unresolved. Per germline, CDR1 SGHDT and CDR2 YYEEEE. There are 11 residues in the CDR3. Deletions cut 2 bases from V and 4 bases from J, with 4 bases between. CDR3 sequence (DNA): TGTGCCAGCAGCTTCGGTTACGAGCAGTACTTC. Amino acids: CASSFGYEQYF.

The V gene is TRBV6-5, the J gene TRBJ2-5; the match to TRBD1 covers 7 bases. Germline-derived CDR1 and CDR2 are MNHEY and SVGAGI. CDR3 length: 12 residues. V lost 8 bases, J lost 5 bases, and 5 bases stayed unmatched. CDR3 in DNA: TGTGCCAGCTCCCCCAGGGGGGAGACCCAGTACTTC. This translates into CASSPRGETQYF.

The table lists this clone with many counts. J is TRBJ2-1 and V is TRBV7-8; 11 nucleotides match TRBD2. Trimming removed 5 bases from V and 8 bases from J; junction bases left unmatched: 14. The CDR3 has 17 residues. Germline CDR1 reads SGHVS; CDR2 reads FQNEAQ. The CDR3 DNA reads TGTGCCAGCAGCCTAGTAGGGCTAGCGGGGGGCTGGGATGAGCAGTTCTTC. It is translated as CASSLVGLAGGWDEQFF.

V gene TRBV7-2 combines with J gene TRBJ2-3, with 8 bases that match TRBD2. CDR1 and CDR2 from the germline V gene are SGHTA and FQGNSA. V was pared by 1 base and J by 3 bases, with 6 bases of the junction left unmatched. The CDR3 has 16 amino acids. DNA of the CDR3: TGTGCCAGCAGCTTAGTCTCGGGACTAGGAACAGATACGCAGTATTTT. Amino acids: CASSLVSGLGTDTQYF. Full variable domain (remainder filled in from reference TRBV7-2 and TRBJ2-3): GAGVSQSPSNKVTEKGKDVELRCDPISGHTALYWYRQSLGQGLEFLIYFQGNSAPDKSGLPSDRFSAERTGGSVSTLTIQRTQQEDSAVYLCASSLVSGLGTDTQYFGPGTRLTVL.

This clone was recorded a few times. Its ends do not fully match the called genes, so a read error is possible. The rearrangement uses TRBV11-1 and TRBJ1-2; possibly TRBD1 for D (5 bases). CDR1 and CDR2 from the germline V gene are SGHAT and FQDESV (reference sequence). The CDR3 covers 13 residues. CDR3 in amino acids: CASSLVGTYLLGF. For the CDR3, the DNA is TGTGCCAGCAGCTTAGTGGGGACTTACCTTCTGGGTTTC.

The V call is TRBV2, the J call TRBJ2-5; the match to TRBD2 covers 7 bases. The CDR3 length is 14 residues. Germline V lookup: CDR1 SNHLY, CDR2 FYNNEI. The V and J ends lost 9 bases and 3 bases, in that order; junction bases with no gene match: 10. CDR3 in DNA: TGTGCCAGACGGATTGTGGCGGGGGAAGAGACCCAGTACTTC. It is translated as CARRIVAGEETQYF.

The J gene is TRBJ2-7, the V gene TRBV6-6; D call uncertain. The CDR3 covers 12 residues. Trimming shortened V by 5 bases and J by 4 bases, and 9 bases separated the two germline ends. Germline CDR1 reads MNHNY; CDR2 reads SVGAGI (reference sequence). The CDR3 is CASSNDIYEQYF. In DNA, the CDR3 is TGTGCCAGCAGTAATGACATATACGAGCAGTACTTC.

Ten or more counts support this clone. The genes are TRBV6-6 and TRBJ1-2; D gene unclear. V was trimmed by 6 bases and J by 5 bases, leaving 16 bases between them. The germline V gene has CDR1 MNHNY and CDR2 SVGAGI (reference sequence). This CDR3 has 14 residues. CDR3 bases: TGTGCCAGCAGGCCCCCGGGATTCGGGTATGGCTACACCTTC. Translating gives CASRPPGFGYGYTF.

The chain recombines TRBV29-1 with TRBJ1-2; D not certain. The germline V and J ends were trimmed by 7 bases and 8 bases, with 17 bases remaining between them. The CDR3 has 12 amino acids. Germline CDR1 and CDR2: SQVTM and ANQGSEA. The chain's CDR3 is CSAVLRSQGYTF. The CDR3 DNA follows: TGCAGCGCTGTATTGAGATCTCAGGGCTACACCTTC.

The chain has TRBV27 and TRBJ2-7; D possibly matches TRBD1 or TRBD2 (6 bases each). The CDR3 sequence is 12 residues long. Trimming shortened V by 4 bases and J by 7 bases, and 11 bases separated the two germline ends. In germline, CDR1 is MNHEY, CDR2 SMNVEV (reference sequence). The CDR3 loop reads CASSWRGNEQYF. The CDR3 nucleotides read TGTGCCAGCAGTTGGAGGGGGAATGAGCAGTACTTC.

The rearrangement joins TRBV13 to TRBJ2-5; D call uncertain. The CDR3 contains 14 residues. Germline CDR1 PRHDT, CDR2 FYEKMQ (reference sequence). V was clipped by 4 bases and J by 4 bases, with 13 bases between them. CDR3 region: CASSSTEVGETQYF. The DNA of the CDR3 is TGTGCCAGCAGCTCGACTGAGGTCGGAGAGACCCAGTACTTC.

The CDR3 here is CASSVAGMNTDTQYF. CDR3 nucleotide sequence: TGTGCCAGCAGCGTAGCTGGTATGAACACAGATACGCAGTATTTT. The V gene is TRBV9, the J gene TRBJ2-3; D is uncertain. V lost 0 bases and J 2 bases, leaving 10 bases between the germline ends. Germline loops: CDR1 SGDLS, CDR2 YYNGEE. The CDR3 has 15 residues.

The chain links TRBV29-1 to TRBJ2-3; no reliable D call. Germline V CDR1 and CDR2: SQVTM, ANQGSEA. This CDR3 region has 11 residues. The V gene lost 4 bases and the J gene lost 8 bases, with 10 bases spanning the gap. As DNA, the CDR3 is TGCAGCGTTGTAGTTGACGGTACGCAGTATTTT. Translation gives CSVVVDGTQYF.

This clone was seen only a few times. The chain links TRBV7-2 to TRBJ1-2, with TRBD1 matching over 8 bases. V shed 1 base and J 8 bases; nucleotides not matched to a gene: 6. The CDR3 is made up of 14 amino acids. Per the germline V gene, CDR1 is SGHTA and CDR2 is FQGNSA. CDR3 protein: CASSLVAGGGGYTF. The CDR3, as DNA: TGTGCCAGCAGCTTAGTGGCAGGGGGCGGCGGCTACACCTTC.

The chain combines TRBV27 with TRBJ1-2; the D gene is possibly TRBD1 (5 bases). Germline CDR1 is MNHEY and CDR2 is SMNVEV (reference sequence). V was clipped by 1 base and J by 4 bases, with 13 bases between them. There are 15 residues in the CDR3. CDR3 DNA: TGTGCCAGCAGTTTATATCCCGGGGGGAGCTATGGCTACACCTTC. It codes for CASSLYPGGSYGYTF.

The sample holds a few counts of this clone. J is TRBJ1-2 and V is TRBV29-1, with 8 nucleotides matching TRBD1. CDR3 length: 15 residues. The V gene end was trimmed by 6 bases and the J gene end by 2 bases; junction bases not matched to a gene: 11. Germline-derived CDR1 and CDR2 are SQVTM and ANQGSEA. This CDR3 is CSVEFPGQANYGYTF. Written as DNA, the CDR3 is TGCAGCGTAGAATTCCCGGGACAGGCCAACTATGGCTACACCTTC.